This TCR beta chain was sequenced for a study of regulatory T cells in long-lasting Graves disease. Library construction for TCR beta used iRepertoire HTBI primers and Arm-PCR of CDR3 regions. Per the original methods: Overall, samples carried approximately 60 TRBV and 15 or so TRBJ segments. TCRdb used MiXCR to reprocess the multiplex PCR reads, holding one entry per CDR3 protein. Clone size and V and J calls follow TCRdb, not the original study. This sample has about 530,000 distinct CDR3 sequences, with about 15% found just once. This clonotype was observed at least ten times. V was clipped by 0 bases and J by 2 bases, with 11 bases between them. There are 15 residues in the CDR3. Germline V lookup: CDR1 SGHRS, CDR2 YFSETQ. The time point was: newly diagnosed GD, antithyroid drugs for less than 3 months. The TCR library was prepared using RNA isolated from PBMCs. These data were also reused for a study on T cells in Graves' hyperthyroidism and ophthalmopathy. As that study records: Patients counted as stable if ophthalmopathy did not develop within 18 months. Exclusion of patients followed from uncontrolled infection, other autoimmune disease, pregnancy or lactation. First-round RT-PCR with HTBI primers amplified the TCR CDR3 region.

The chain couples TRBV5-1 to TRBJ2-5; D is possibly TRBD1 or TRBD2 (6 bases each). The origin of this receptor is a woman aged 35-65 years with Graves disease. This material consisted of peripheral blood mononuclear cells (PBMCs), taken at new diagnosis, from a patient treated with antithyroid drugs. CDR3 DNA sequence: TGCGCCAGCAGCTTGGTGGGGGGCGGACAAGAGACCCAGTACTTC. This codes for CASSLVGGGQETQYF.